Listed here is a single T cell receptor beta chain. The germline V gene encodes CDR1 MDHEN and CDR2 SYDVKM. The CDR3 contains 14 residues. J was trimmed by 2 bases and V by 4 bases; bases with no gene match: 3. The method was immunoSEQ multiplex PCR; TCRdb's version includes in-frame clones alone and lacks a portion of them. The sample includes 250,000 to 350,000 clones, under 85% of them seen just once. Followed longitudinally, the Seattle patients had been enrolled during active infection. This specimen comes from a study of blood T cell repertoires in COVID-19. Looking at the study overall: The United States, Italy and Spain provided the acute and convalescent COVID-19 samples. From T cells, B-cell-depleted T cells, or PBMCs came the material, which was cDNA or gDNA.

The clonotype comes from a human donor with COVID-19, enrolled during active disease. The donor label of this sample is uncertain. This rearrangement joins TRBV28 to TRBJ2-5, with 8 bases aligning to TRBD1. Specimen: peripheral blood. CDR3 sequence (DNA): TGTGCCAGCAGTTCGACAGGGGCTCAAGAGACCCAGTACTTC. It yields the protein CASSSTGAQETQYF.